Reported below is one TCR beta chain. Its cognate antigen is unknown. The data derive from a study of vaccination effects on CD4 cells after COVID-19. Produced via immunoSEQ multiplex PCR; TCRdb's table is partial and in-frame only. The sample consists of around 22,000 clones, around 77% of them appearing once. Germline lookup yields CDR1 SQVTM and CDR2 ANQGSEA. V lost 4 bases to trimming and J lost 4 bases, with 8 bases between them. This CDR3 region has 12 residues. Antigen-specific CD4+ T cells were first expanded with viral peptide pools by the ViraFEST assay and only then sequenced. Cultured cells yielded isolated CD4+ T cells after less than 11 days. Either the BNT162b2 or mRNA-1273 vaccine was given to participants in two doses. Previously uninfected by SARS-CoV-2, the vaccine recipients also showed negative nucleocapsid antibodies. About 2.1 million PBMC were placed in each well, which was supplemented with approximately 9.2 IU/ml IL-2 and approximately 10 ug/ml peptides.

The rearrangement links TRBV29-1 to TRBJ2-1; D is unclear. The clonotype was recovered from a human donor who received a COVID-19 vaccine. Sequences were derived from CD4+ T cells from PBMCs cultured with HCoV-229E spike peptides, sampled after COVID-19 vaccination. The CDR3 DNA sequence: TGCAGCGTTGTCGAGAGGTACAATGAGCAGTTCTTC. Amino acid sequence: CSVVERYNEQFF.